This T cell receptor (beta chain) was captured by sequencing in a study of T cells in Graves' hyperthyroidism and ophthalmopathy. This CDR3 region has 14 residues. Per the germline V gene, CDR1 is DFQATT and CDR2 is SNEGSKA (reference sequence). The ends were cut back, 6 bases at V and 2 bases at J, with 17 bases in the middle. Clinicians diagnosed patients from clinical symptoms, serum thyroxine and TRAb, thyroid ultrasound and orbital computed tomography. This clonotype has a single count. Its antigen is not identified. No conserved phenylalanine or tryptophan is present at the end of the CDR3, so a read error is the likely explanation. Study-wide findings and caveats: A median 6.5 months before onset, the model predicted ophthalmopathy.

The CDR3 regions of TCR beta were amplified from RNA transcripts. The TCR CDR3 first-round RT-PCR relied on the HTBI primer set. TCRdb used MiXCR to reprocess the multiplex PCR reads, holding one entry per CDR3 protein. Of 500,000 to 650,000 distinct CDR3 sequences in the sample, less than 15% were seen once. The sample consisted of blood. The V call is TRBV20-1, the J call TRBJ2-7; D possibly corresponds to TRBD2 (6 bases). The sequence derives from a woman in her 40s with Graves' hyperthyroidism. The CDR3 spells CSAPLRERPYEQYL. The DNA for the CDR3 is TGCAGTGCCCCACTTCGGGAGAGACCCTACGAGCAGTACTTA.